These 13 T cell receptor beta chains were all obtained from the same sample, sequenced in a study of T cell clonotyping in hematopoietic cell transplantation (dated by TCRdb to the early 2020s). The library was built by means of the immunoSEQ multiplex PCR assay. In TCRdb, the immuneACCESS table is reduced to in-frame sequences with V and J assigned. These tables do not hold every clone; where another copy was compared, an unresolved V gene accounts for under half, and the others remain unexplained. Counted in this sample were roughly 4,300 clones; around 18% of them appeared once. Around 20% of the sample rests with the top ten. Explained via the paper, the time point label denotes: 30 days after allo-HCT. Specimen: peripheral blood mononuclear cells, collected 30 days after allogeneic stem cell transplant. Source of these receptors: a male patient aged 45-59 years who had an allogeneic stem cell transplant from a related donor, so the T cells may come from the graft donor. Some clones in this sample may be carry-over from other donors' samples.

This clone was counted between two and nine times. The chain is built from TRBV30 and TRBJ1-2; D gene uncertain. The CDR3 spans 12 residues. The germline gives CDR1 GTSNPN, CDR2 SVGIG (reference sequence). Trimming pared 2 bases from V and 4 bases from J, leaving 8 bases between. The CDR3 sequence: CAWSRQTYGYTF. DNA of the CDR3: TGTGCCTGGAGTCGGCAGACCTATGGCTACACCTTC.

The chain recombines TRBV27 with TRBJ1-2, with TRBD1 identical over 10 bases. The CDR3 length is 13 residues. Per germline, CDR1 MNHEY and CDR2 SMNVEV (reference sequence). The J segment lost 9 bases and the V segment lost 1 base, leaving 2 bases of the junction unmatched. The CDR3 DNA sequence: TGTGCCAGCAGTTTATGGGACAGGGGAAGCTACACCTTC. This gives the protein CASSLWDRGSYTF.

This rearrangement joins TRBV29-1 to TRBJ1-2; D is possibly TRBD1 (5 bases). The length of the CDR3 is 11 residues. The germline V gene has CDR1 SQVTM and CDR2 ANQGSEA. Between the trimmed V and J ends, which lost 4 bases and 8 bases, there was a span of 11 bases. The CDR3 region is CSVARDGGYTF. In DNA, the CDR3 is TGCAGCGTTGCGAGGGACGGAGGCTACACCTTC. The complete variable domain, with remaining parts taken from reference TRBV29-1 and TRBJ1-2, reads SAVISQKPSRDICQRGTSLTIQCQVDSQVTMMFWYRQQPGQSLTLIATANQGSEATYESGFVIDKFPISRPNLTFSTLTVSNMSPEDSSIYLCSVARDGGYTFGSGTRLTVV.

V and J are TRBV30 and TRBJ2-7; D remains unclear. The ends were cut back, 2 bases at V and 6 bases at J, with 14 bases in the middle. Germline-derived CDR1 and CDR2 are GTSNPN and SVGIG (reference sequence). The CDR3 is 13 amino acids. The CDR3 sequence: CAWSTTGTFEQYF. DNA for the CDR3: TGTGCCTGGAGTACGACGGGCACTTTCGAGCAGTACTTC.

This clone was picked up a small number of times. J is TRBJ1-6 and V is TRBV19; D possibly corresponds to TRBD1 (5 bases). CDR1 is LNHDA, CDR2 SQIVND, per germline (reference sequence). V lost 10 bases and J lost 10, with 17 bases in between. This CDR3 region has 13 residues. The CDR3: CATTLGGKSPLHF. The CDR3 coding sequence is TGTGCCACCACGCTGGGGGGTAAATCACCCCTCCACTTT.

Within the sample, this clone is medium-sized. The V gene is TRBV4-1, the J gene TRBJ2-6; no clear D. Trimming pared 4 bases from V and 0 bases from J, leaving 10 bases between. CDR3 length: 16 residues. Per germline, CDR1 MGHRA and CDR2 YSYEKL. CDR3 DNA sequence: TGCGCCAGCAGCCGAGGAGACGGCTCTGGGGCCAACGTCCTGACTTTC. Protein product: CASSRGDGSGANVLTF.

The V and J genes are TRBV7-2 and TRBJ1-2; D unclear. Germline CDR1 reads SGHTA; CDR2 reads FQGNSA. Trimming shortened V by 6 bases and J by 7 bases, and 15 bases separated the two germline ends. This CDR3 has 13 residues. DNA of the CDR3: TGTGCCAGCAGTCCTTTAGCCGGGCTTGGCTACACCTTC. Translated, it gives CASSPLAGLGYTF.

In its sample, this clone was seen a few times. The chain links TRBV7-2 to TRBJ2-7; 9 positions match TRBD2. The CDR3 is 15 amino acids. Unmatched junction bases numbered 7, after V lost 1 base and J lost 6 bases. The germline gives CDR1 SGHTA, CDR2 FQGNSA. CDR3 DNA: TGTGCCAGCAGCTTAGAGGCGGGAGGGCCAGGCGAGCAGTACTTC. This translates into CASSLEAGGPGEQYF.

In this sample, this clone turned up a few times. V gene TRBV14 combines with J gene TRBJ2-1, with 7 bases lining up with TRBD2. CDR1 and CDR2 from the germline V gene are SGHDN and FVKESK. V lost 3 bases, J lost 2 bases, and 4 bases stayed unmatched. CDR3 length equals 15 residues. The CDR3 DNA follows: TGTGCCAGCAGCCACCCCGGACTAGCCTACAATGAGCAGTTCTTC. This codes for CASSHPGLAYNEQFF. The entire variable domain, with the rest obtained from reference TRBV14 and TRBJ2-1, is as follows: EAGVTQFPSHSVIEKGQTVTLRCDPISGHDNLYWYRRVMGKEIKFLLHFVKESKQDESGMPNNRFLAERTGGTYSTLKVQPAELEDSGVYFCASSHPGLAYNEQFFGPGTRLTVL.

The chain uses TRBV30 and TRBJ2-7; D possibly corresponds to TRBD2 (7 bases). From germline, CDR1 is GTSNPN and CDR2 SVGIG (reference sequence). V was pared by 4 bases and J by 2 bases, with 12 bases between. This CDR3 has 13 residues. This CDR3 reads CAWNREGTYEQYF. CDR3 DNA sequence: TGTGCCTGGAACAGGGAGGGAACCTACGAGCAGTACTTC.

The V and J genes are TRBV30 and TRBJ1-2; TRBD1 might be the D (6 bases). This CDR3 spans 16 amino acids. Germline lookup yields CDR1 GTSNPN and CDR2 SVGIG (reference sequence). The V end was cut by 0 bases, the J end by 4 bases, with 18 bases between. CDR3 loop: CAWSVGPPGAGYGYTF. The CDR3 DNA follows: TGTGCCTGGAGTGTAGGTCCCCCAGGGGCGGGCTATGGCTACACCTTC.

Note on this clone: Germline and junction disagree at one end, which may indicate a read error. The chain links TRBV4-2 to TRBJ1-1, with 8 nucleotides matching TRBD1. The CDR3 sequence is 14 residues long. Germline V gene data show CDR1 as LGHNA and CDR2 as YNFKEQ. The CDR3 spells CASSLAGGRDEAFF. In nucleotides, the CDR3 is TGTGCCAGCAGCCTGGCAGGGGGCAGGGATGAAGCTTTCTTC.

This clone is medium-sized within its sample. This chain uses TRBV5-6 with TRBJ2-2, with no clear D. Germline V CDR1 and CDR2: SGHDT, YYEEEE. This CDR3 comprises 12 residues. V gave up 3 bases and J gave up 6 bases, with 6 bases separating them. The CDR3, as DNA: TGTGCCAGCAGCTGGAGTTCCGGGGAGCTGTTTTTT. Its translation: CASSWSSGELFF.